One T cell receptor beta chain is described in this entry. Its target is not known. The CDR3 extends 3 residues past the end of the read, so its final part is completed from the germline J gene. The data derive from a study of T cell clonality in common variable immunodeficiency. Study-wide findings and caveats: Fewer TCRbeta clones were shared among CVID subjects than controls. CVID subjects showed higher TCRbeta clonality than healthy controls. In common variable immunodeficiency, TCR beta chains reportedly carried fewer deletions and N-nucleotide insertions.

Most patients and controls had Caucasian heritage. Only in-frame clones appear in the TCRdb table, and some are missing; sequencing was by immunoSEQ multiplex PCR. The sample is made up of tens of thousands of clones, none counted only once. This CDR3 has 14 amino acids. Germline CDR1 is SGHTA and CDR2 is FQGNSA. Input material: peripheral blood mononuclear cells. This chain uses TRBV7-2 with TRBJ1-6, with 8 bases lining up with TRBD1. This clonotype was obtained from a person aged 18 to 69 in good health. The DNA read from the CDR3 is TGTGCCAGCAGTTCCGGGACAGGCTATGCGCCC. Translated, it gives CASSSGTGYAP. The whole CDR3 protein is CASSSGTGYAPLHF.